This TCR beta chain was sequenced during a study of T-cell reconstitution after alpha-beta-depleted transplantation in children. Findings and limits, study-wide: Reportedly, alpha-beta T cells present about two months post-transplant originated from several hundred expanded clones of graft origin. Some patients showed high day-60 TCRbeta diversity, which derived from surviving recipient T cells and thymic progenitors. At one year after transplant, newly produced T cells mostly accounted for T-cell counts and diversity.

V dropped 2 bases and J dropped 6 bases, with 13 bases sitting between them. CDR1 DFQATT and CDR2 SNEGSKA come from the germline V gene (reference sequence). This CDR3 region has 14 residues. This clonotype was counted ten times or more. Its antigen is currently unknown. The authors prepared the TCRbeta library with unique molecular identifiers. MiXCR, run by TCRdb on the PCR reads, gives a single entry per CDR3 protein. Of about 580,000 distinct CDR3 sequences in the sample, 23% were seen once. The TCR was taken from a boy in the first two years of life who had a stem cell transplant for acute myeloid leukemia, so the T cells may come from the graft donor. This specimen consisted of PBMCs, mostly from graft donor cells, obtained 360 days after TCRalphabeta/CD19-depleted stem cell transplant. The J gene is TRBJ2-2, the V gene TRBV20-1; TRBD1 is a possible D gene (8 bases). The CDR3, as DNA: TGCAGTGCTAGACGACAGGGGAGGGCCGGGGAGCTGTTTTTT. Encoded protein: CSARRQGRAGELFF.